A single sample is the source of the 18 T cell receptor beta chains below, sequenced in a study of pediatric ulcerative colitis. The rectum was sampled with one to two pinch biopsies at colonoscopy. The data were produced by immunoSEQ multiplex PCR, yet TCRdb's version contains in-frame clones alone and is incomplete. The sample lists tens of thousands of clones; roughly four fifths were seen once. The sample was gut tissue. All receptors derive from a boy aged 10-17 years with severe ulcerative colitis.

The genes are TRBV6-6 and TRBJ1-3; D is undetermined. V lost 7 bases to trimming and J lost 0 bases, with 4 bases between them. The CDR3 spans 12 residues. Germline V gene data show CDR1 as MNHNY and CDR2 as SVGAGI (reference sequence). The CDR3 sequence: CASMGSGNTIYF. DNA of the CDR3: TGTGCCAGCATGGGCTCTGGAAACACCATATATTTT.

The CDR3 reads CASSPYWEGGEQFF. The CDR3 coding sequence is TGCGCCAGCAGCCCGTATTGGGAAGGTGGTGAGCAGTTCTTC. The chain joins TRBV4-1 to TRBJ2-1; D not certain. From germline, CDR1 is MGHRA and CDR2 YSYEKL. The CDR3 totals 14 residues. The V end lost 4 bases, the J end lost 9 bases, and 16 bases lay between the germline ends.

J is TRBJ2-2 and V is TRBV5-1; D not certain. Germline V gene data show CDR1 as SGHRS and CDR2 as YFSETQ. V lost 0 bases, J lost 8 bases, and 11 bases lay in between. This CDR3 contains 14 residues. CDR3 protein: CASSLDIDVGELFF. The CDR3 nucleotides are TGCGCCAGCAGCTTGGACATCGATGTGGGGGAGCTGTTTTTT.

The rearrangement uses TRBV28 and TRBJ1-2; TRBD1 agrees at 8 bases. The germline CDR1 and CDR2 sequences are MDHEN and SYDVKM. The CDR3 has 15 amino acids. V dropped 5 bases and J dropped 4; count of bases not matched to a gene: 9. CDR3 bases: TGTGCCAGCAGTCCCCGGGACAGGAGGGTCTATGGCTACACCTTC. This encodes CASSPRDRRVYGYTF.

The rearrangement links TRBV5-1 to TRBJ1-2, with D possibly being TRBD1 (6 bases). This CDR3 spans 14 amino acids. V lost 0 bases, J lost 3 bases, and 9 bases lay in between. CDR1 is SGHRS, CDR2 YFSETQ, per germline. CDR3 sequence (DNA): TGCGCCAGCAGCTTGGGGACAGCCGACTATGGCTACACCTTC. Residues: CASSLGTADYGYTF.

The chain combines TRBV6-1 with TRBJ1-1; TRBD1 matches 8 bases. The CDR3 runs 14 residues. Germline V gene sequence: CDR1 MNHNS, CDR2 SASEGT. V lost 6 bases to trimming and J lost 5 bases; unmatched junction nucleotides: 8. CDR3 region: CASRLDRGRTEAFF. CDR3 nucleotides: TGTGCCAGCAGGCTAGACAGGGGACGAACTGAAGCTTTCTTT.

Concerning this clone itself: Given a much more abundant clone one base away, this may be a read error. Written as DNA, the CDR3 is TGTGCCAGCAGCTCATACACTGAAGCTTTCTTT. Translated, it gives CASSSYTEAFF. The rearrangement joins TRBV7-6 to TRBJ1-1, with no clear D. Germline CDR1 is SGHVS and CDR2 is FNYEAQ. V lost 4 bases to trimming and J lost 3 bases, with 3 bases between them. The CDR3 contains 11 residues.

The chain couples TRBV5-6 to TRBJ1-2; D not certain. Trimming took off 0 bases at V and 4 bases at J, with 13 bases between the two ends. CDR3 length: 15 amino acids. Per germline, CDR1 SGHDT and CDR2 YYEEEE. CDR3 in DNA: TGTGCCAGCAGCTTGGGGCCGGGTCCCATCTATGGCTACACCTTC. Translating it yields CASSLGPGPIYGYTF.

The genes are TRBV2 and TRBJ2-7; perhaps TRBD2 as D (7 bases). V lost 10 bases and J 4 bases, leaving 23 bases between the germline ends. CDR3 length: 15 residues. Germline V gives CDR1 SNHLY, CDR2 FYNNEI. CDR3 DNA sequence: TGTGCCACCCACCTCCCCCGGGGGGCGCGGTACGAGCAGTACTTC. It encodes CATHLPRGARYEQYF.

There are a few counts of this clone. CDR3 DNA: TGTGCCAGCGTGCGGGACAGGGGGCTTCCGGCCGGGGAGCTGTTTTTT. Protein: CASVRDRGLPAGELFF. J is TRBJ2-2 and V is TRBV2; the match to TRBD1 covers 12 bases. The CDR3 covers 16 residues. The ends lost 8 bases at V and 6 bases at J; junction bases unmatched: 10. Germline lookup yields CDR1 SNHLY and CDR2 FYNNEI. Supplemented by reference TRBV2 and TRBJ2-2, the full variable domain reads EPEVTQTPSHQVTQMGQEVILRCVPISNHLYFYWYRQILGQKVEFLVSFYNNEISEKSEIFDDQFSVERPDGSNFTLKIRSTKLEDSAMYFCASVRDRGLPAGELFFGEGSRLTVL.

V usage is TRBV11-3 and J usage is TRBJ1-1, with D unresolved. Looked up from germline, CDR1 is SGHNT and CDR2 is YENEEA. This CDR3 comprises 14 residues. V was cut by 5 bases and J by 4 bases, with 14 bases left in between. CDR3 DNA: TGTGCCAGCAGCCCGGGCCCGAACCCCACTGAAGCTTTCTTT. Amino acids: CASSPGPNPTEAFF.

In DNA, the CDR3 is TGTGCCAGCAGCGTCACAGGGAAACTCATCTACGAGCAGTACTTC. It is translated as CASSVTGKLIYEQYF. The rearrangement uses TRBV7-2 and TRBJ2-7; the D gene is possibly TRBD1 (6 bases). V gave up 5 bases and J gave up 3 bases, with 17 bases separating them. The CDR3 is 15 residues long. Germline-derived CDR1 and CDR2 are SGHTA and FQGNSA.

The chain has TRBV7-3 and TRBJ2-7, with D uncertain. The V end was cut by 5 bases, the J end by 3 bases, with 14 bases between. The V gene's germline CDR1 is SGHTA and CDR2 FQGTGA. CDR3 length: 14 amino acids. CDR3 in DNA: TGTGCCAGCAGCCCTGGTGGTGCCGGCTACGAGCAGTACTTC. Its translation: CASSPGGAGYEQYF.

The chain joins TRBV19 to TRBJ1-1, with 9 bases that match TRBD1. The CDR3 sequence is 15 residues long. CDR1 is LNHDA, CDR2 SQIVND, per germline (reference sequence). The ends lost 6 bases at V and 0 bases at J; junction bases unmatched: 5. CDR3 amino acids: CASRRTGVMNTEAFF. In nucleotides, the CDR3 is TGTGCCAGTAGGCGGACAGGGGTCATGAACACTGAAGCTTTCTTT.

CDR3 in DNA: TGTGCCAGCAGCCTCGGTAGGAACACTGAAGCTTTCTTT. Amino acids: CASSLGRNTEAFF. V and J are TRBV14 and TRBJ1-1; D is unresolved. The CDR3 runs 13 residues. Germline assignment: CDR1 SGHDN and CDR2 FVKESK. Trimming took 4 bases from V and 1 from J, leaving 7 bases between them.

The CDR3 DNA is TGTGCCACCAGCAGAGGCCGGGTTAACTCTGGGGCCAACGTCCTGACTTTC. As protein: CATSRGRVNSGANVLTF. V gene TRBV15 combines with J gene TRBJ2-6; no definite D call. The germline V and J ends were trimmed by 1 base and 0 bases, with 10 bases remaining between them. CDR1 is LNHNV, CDR2 YYDKDF, per germline (reference sequence). The CDR3 has 17 amino acids.

The CDR3 is CASSIRTTGELFF. As DNA, the CDR3 is TGTGCCAGTAGTATCAGGACGACCGGGGAGCTGTTTTTT. The gene calls are TRBV19 and TRBJ2-2; D uncertain. Germline values: CDR1 LNHDA, CDR2 SQIVND (reference sequence). CDR3 size: 13 residues. The V gene lost 3 bases and the J gene lost 5 bases, with 7 bases spanning the gap.

This chain connects TRBV6-6 to TRBJ1-1; maybe TRBD1 (6 bases). Germline values: CDR1 MNHNY, CDR2 SVGAGI (reference sequence). V was pared by 6 bases and J by 4 bases, with 15 bases between. This CDR3 is built from 14 residues. In DNA form, the CDR3 reads TGTGCCAGCAGACTGGACAGTCAGGGCACTGAAGCTTTCTTT. Protein product: CASRLDSQGTEAFF.